The source of this TCR beta chain is a study of graft-versus-host responses after intestinal transplantation. Study-level background: Multivisceral, liver-intestinal, or isolated intestinal grafts were transplanted into recipients.

Germline V gene lookup returns CDR1 SGHAT and CDR2 FQDESV (reference sequence). CDR3 length equals 16 residues. V gave up 5 bases and J gave up 13 bases; unmatched junction bases: 15. Whole-study results and caveats: Peak circulating GvH clone levels tracked with early post-transplant HvG declines. Recipient bone marrow held GvH clones, some seen earlier in ileum or blood. Graft-donor T cell macrochimerism coincided with high graft-versus-host to host-versus-graft clonal ratios in allografts.

TCRdb's table, derived via immunoSEQ multiplex PCR, lists solely in-frame clones and lacks some. In the table there are 50,000 to 55,000 clones, 89% of which are singletons. A note on this clone: The antigen is not known.

The chain links TRBV11-1 to TRBJ1-4; 11 nucleotides agree with TRBD1. The TCR was taken from a human donor who was the organ donor for an intestinal transplant. The sequenced sample was unstimulated CD4+ T cells sorted from spleen or lymph node cells, obtained before transplant. The CDR3 sequence is CASSASGTGGPSGLFF. The CDR3 DNA sequence: TGTGCCAGCAGCGCCTCCGGGACAGGGGGTCCGAGTGGACTGTTTTTT.